The 13 T cell receptor beta chains below all came from one sample that was sequenced in a study of blood T cell repertoires in COVID-19. Only in-frame clones appear in the TCRdb table, and some are missing; sequencing was by immunoSEQ multiplex PCR. The sample comprises about 110,000 clones, more than 75% of which are singletons, and 3% to 3.5% rests with the top ten. Sequencing was done on a sample of peripheral blood. The receptors derive from a woman between 50 and 59 years old with acute or convalescent COVID-19.

The rearrangement links TRBV28 to TRBJ1-2; 7 bases line up with TRBD1. This CDR3 comprises 17 residues. V lost 2 bases to trimming and J lost 2 bases; unmatched junction nucleotides: 11. Germline V gives CDR1 MDHEN, CDR2 SYDVKM. CDR3 in DNA: TGTGCCAGCAGTTTAAACGGACCTCCGGGACAGAACTATGGCTACACCTTC. Translated: CASSLNGPPGQNYGYTF.

The chain combines TRBV24-1 with TRBJ1-2; 7 positions match TRBD1. Trimming took 6 bases from V and 2 from J; bases not matched to a gene: 2. This CDR3 comprises 13 residues. CDR1 and CDR2 from the germline V gene are KGHDR and SFDVKD. The CDR3 DNA is TGTGCCACCAGTCCACAGGGGAACTATGGCTACACCTTC. Protein sequence: CATSPQGNYGYTF.

The V gene is TRBV18, the J gene TRBJ1-5, with unresolved D. The V end lost 6 bases, the J end lost 5 bases, and 11 bases lay between the germline ends. Germline-derived CDR1 and CDR2 are KGHSH and LQKENI. The CDR3 totals 13 residues. The CDR3 DNA follows: TGTGCCAGCTCCCCAGCCGGGGATCAGCCCCAGCATTTT. It is translated as CASSPAGDQPQHF.

The chain employs TRBV7-6 and TRBJ1-6; TRBD1 aligns across 8 bases. The CDR3 spans 14 residues. Per germline, CDR1 SGHVS and CDR2 FNYEAQ. Trimming took 4 bases from V and 7 from J; bases not matched to a gene: 3. The CDR3 DNA reads as TGTGCCAGCAGCTCCGACAGGGGCAATTCACCCCTCCACTTT. Residues: CASSSDRGNSPLHF.

V usage is TRBV27 and J usage is TRBJ2-7; 9 nucleotides line up with TRBD2. Per the germline V gene, CDR1 is MNHEY and CDR2 is SMNVEV (reference sequence). The CDR3 is made up of 14 amino acids. The junction had 5 bases not matched to a gene; V was cut back by 5 bases and J by 3 bases. CDR3 coding DNA: TGTGCCAGCAGTACTAGCGGGTGGGGCTACGAGCAGTACTTC. Translation gives CASSTSGWGYEQYF.

The chain carries TRBV19 and TRBJ2-3, with TRBD2 identical over 10 bases. From germline, CDR1 is LNHDA and CDR2 SQIVND (reference sequence). The CDR3 is 15 amino acids. The junction had 5 bases not matched to a gene; V was cut back by 3 bases and J by 5 bases. CDR3 residues: CASSIGLAGVDTQYF. The CDR3 DNA reads TGTGCCAGTAGTATCGGCCTAGCGGGAGTAGATACGCAGTATTTT.

The V gene is TRBV3-1 (or the pseudogene TRBV3-2), the J gene TRBJ2-7, with D unresolved. The ends were cut back, 0 bases at V and 0 bases at J, with 6 bases in the middle. Germline V gene data show CDR1 as LGHDT and CDR2 as YNNKEL (reference sequence). This CDR3 comprises 14 residues. CDR3 protein: CASSQDASSYEQYF. The CDR3 region has the DNA TGTGCCAGCAGCCAAGATGCCAGCTCCTACGAGCAGTACTTC.

DNA of the CDR3: TGTGCCAGCAGCTTTATTACCGGGGAGCTGTTTTTT. It translates to CASSFITGELFF. This chain connects TRBV7-2 to TRBJ2-2; D remains ambiguous. The CDR3 length is 12 residues. Trimming shortened V by 3 bases and J by 5 bases, and 4 bases separated the two germline ends. CDR1 and CDR2 from the germline V gene are SGHTA and FQGNSA.

This clone is classed as medium-sized. This CDR3 reads CASSGGSTDTQYF. The CDR3 nucleotides are TGTGCCAGCAGCGGAGGCAGCACAGATACGCAGTATTTT. The chain is built from TRBV6-5 and TRBJ2-3, with D tentatively TRBD2 (5 bases). The CDR3 runs to 13 residues. V was cut by 6 bases and J by 0 bases, with 7 bases left in between. The germline CDR1 and CDR2 sequences are MNHEY and SVGAGI.

This chain links TRBV3-1 (or the pseudogene TRBV3-2) with TRBJ2-3, with 10 bases fitting TRBD2. With V trimmed by 4 bases and J by 3 bases, 4 bases remained unmatched. Germline CDR1 and CDR2: LGHDT and YNNKEL (reference sequence). The CDR3 runs 15 residues. The DNA of the CDR3 is TGTGCCAGCAGCCCTAGCGGGAGCTCAACAGATACGCAGTATTTT. As protein: CASSPSGSSTDTQYF.

This sequence joins TRBV7-6 and TRBJ2-7, with a tentative D call TRBD1 (6 bases). This CDR3 is built from 16 residues. Germline V gene lookup returns CDR1 SGHVS and CDR2 FNYEAQ. Trimming shortened V by 1 base and J by 0 bases, and 13 bases separated the two germline ends. The chain's CDR3 is CASSLGPGQTSYEQYF. In nucleotides, the CDR3 is TGTGCCAGCAGCTTAGGCCCCGGACAGACCTCCTACGAGCAGTACTTC.

The CDR3 region has the DNA TGTGCCAGCAGACTAGCGGGGGCCCAAGAGACCCAGTACTTC. The encoded protein is CASRLAGAQETQYF. The J gene is TRBJ2-5, the V gene TRBV28, with 11 bases aligning to TRBD2. V was pared by 6 bases and J by 1 base, with 1 base of the junction left unmatched. Germline CDR1 is MDHEN and CDR2 is SYDVKM. CDR3 length: 14 residues.

The chain employs TRBV19 and TRBJ1-2; possible D gene TRBD1, 6 bases. The CDR3 runs 12 residues. Trimming took 9 bases from V and 8 from J, leaving 16 bases between them. Germline V CDR1 and CDR2: LNHDA, SQIVND (reference sequence). CDR3 sequence: CASEATGYGYTF. The CDR3 DNA reads TGTGCCAGCGAAGCAACAGGGTACGGCTACACCTTC. The variable domain in full, completed from reference TRBV19 and TRBJ1-2, reads DGGITQSPKYLFRKEGQNVTLSCEQNLNHDAMYWYRQDPGQGLRLIYYSQIVNDFQKGDIAEGYSVSREKKESFPLTVTSAQKNPTAFYLCASEATGYGYTFGSGTRLTVV.